This T cell receptor beta chain was sequenced for a study of T cells after yellow fever vaccination. This CDR3 contains 15 residues. V shed 4 bases and J shed 3 bases, with 15 bases lying between them. The germline CDR1 and CDR2 sequences are SEHNR and FQNEAQ (reference sequence). TCRdb reanalysed the 5' RACE reads using MiXCR and keeps one entry per CDR3 protein. This table has hundreds of thousands of distinct CDR3 sequences, 8.5% to 9% appearing once. The TCR was taken from a man between 18 and 29 years old who received the YFV17D yellow fever vaccine. The sample here was PBMCs, taken on the day of the first yellow fever vaccination. The V call is TRBV7-9, the J call TRBJ1-2, with D hard to call. CDR3 nucleotides: TGTGCCAGCAGCTCCCCCCTATCCAGGTACTATGGCTACACCTTC. This translates into CASSSPLSRYYGYTF.